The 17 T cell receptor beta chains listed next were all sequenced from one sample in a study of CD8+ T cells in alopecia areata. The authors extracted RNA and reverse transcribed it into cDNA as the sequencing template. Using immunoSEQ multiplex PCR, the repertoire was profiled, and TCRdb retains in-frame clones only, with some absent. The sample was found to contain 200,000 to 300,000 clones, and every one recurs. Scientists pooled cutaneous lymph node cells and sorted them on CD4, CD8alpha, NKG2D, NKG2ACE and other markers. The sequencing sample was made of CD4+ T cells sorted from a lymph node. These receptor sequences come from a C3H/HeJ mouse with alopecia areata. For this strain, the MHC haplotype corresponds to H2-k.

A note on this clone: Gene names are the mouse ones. The CDR3 protein is CAWTGGTGQLYF. The CDR3 bases that were read are TGTGCCTGGACTGGGGGAACCGGG. J is TRBJ2-2 and V is TRBV31, with 7 bases that match TRBD2. The DNA ends 4 residues before the CDR3 does, and the rest of the CDR3 is filled in from the germline J gene. CDR3 length: 12 amino acids. Germline V gene data show CDR1 as GKSSPN and CDR2 as SITVG. The V segment lost 4 bases and the J segment 5 bases; nucleotides outside the gene matches: 1.

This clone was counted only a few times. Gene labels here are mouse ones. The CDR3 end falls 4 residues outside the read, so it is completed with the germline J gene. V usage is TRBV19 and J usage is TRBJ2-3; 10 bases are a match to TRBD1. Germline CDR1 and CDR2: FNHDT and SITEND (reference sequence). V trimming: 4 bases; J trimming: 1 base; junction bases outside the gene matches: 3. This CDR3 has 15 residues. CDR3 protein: CASSAGTGGAETLYF. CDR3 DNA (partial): TGTGCCAGCAGTGCCGGGACAGGGGGTGCAGAA.

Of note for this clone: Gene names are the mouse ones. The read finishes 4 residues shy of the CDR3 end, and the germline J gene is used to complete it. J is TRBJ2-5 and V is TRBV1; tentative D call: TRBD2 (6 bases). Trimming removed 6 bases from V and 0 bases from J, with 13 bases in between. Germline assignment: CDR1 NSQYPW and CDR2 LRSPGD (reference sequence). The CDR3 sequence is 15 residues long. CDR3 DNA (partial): TGCACCTGCAGCGAAGGGACTCCTAACCAAGAC. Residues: CTCSEGTPNQD. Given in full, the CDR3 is CTCSEGTPNQDTQYF.

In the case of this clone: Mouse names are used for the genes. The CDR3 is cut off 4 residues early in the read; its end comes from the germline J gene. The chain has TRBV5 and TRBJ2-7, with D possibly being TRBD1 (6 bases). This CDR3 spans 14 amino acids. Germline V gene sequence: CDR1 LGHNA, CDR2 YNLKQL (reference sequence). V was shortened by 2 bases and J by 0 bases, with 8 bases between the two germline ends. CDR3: CASSQRTASYEQYF. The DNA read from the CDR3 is TGTGCCAGCAGCCAAAGGACAGCCTCCTAT.

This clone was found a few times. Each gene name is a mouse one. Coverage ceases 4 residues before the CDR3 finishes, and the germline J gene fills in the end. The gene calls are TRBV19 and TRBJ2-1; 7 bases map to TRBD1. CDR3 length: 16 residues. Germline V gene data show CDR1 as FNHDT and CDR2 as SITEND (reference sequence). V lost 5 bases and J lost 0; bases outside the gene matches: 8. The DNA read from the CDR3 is TGTGCCAGCAGCACCCGGGACAGACCTAACTATGCT. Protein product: CASSTRDRPNYA. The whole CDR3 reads CASSTRDRPNYAEQFF.

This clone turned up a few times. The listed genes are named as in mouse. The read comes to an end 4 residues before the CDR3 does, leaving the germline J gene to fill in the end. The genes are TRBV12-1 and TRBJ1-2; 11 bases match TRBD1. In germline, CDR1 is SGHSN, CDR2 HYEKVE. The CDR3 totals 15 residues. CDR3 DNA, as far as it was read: TGTGCCAGCTCCCAAACCGGGACAGGGGGGACC. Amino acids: CASSQTGTGGT. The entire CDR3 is CASSQTGTGGTDYTF. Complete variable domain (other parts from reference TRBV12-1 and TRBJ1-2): DSGVVQSPRHIIKEKGGRSVLTCIPISGHSNVVWYQQTLGKELKFLIQHYEKVERDKGFLPSRFSVQQFDDYHSEMNMSALELEDSAMYFCASSQTGTGGTDYTFGSGTRLLVI.

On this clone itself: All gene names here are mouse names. The sequenced part of the CDR3 DNA is TGTGCCAGCAGTATCTGGGGGCGGAACTCC. This gives the protein CASSIWGRNS. The complete CDR3 protein is CASSIWGRNSDYTF. The chain has TRBV19 and TRBJ1-2; D might be TRBD1 (6 bases). Read sequence stops 4 residues before the CDR3 end, and the germline J gene provides the missing end. V lost 2 bases to trimming and J lost 2 bases, with 10 bases between them. CDR1 is FNHDT and CDR2 is SITEND in the germline V gene (reference sequence). The CDR3 extends over 14 amino acids.

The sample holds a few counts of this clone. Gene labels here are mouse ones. Here the CDR3 reads CASSNAYRGNTGQLYF. CDR3 DNA, as far as it was read: TGTGCCAGCAGTAACGCTTACAGGGGAAACACCGGG. This chain uses TRBV19 with TRBJ2-2; 7 nucleotides line up with TRBD1. Read coverage stops 4 residues before the CDR3 terminus; the germline J gene supplies the remainder. This CDR3 has 16 amino acids. Germline loops: CDR1 FNHDT, CDR2 SITEND (reference sequence). After removal of 3 bases from V and 1 base from J, the junction contained 6 bases not matched to a gene.

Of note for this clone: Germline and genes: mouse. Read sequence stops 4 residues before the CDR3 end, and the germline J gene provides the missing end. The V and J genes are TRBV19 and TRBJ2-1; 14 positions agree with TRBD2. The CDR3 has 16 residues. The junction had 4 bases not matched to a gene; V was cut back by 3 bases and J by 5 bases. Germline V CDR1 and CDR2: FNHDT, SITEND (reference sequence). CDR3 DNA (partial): TGTGCCAGCAGTAAGGGACTGGGGGGGCGCGATGCT. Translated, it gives CASSKGLGGRDA. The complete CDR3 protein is CASSKGLGGRDAEQFF.

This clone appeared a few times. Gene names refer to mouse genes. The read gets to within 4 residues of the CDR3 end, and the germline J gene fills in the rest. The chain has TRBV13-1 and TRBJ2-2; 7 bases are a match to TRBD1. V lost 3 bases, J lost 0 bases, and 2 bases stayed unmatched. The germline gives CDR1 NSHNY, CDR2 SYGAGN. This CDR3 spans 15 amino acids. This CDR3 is CASSAGQANTGQLYF. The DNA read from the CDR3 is TGTGCCAGCAGTGCCGGACAGGCAAACACCGGG.

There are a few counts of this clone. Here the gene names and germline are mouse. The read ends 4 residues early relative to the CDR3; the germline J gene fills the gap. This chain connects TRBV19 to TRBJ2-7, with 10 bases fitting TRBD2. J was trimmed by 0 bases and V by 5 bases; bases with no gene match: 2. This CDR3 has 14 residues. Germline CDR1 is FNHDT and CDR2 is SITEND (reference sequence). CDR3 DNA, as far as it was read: TGTGCCAGCAGAACTGGGGGGGTCTCCTAT. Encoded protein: CASRTGGVSY. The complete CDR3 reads CASRTGGVSYEQYF.

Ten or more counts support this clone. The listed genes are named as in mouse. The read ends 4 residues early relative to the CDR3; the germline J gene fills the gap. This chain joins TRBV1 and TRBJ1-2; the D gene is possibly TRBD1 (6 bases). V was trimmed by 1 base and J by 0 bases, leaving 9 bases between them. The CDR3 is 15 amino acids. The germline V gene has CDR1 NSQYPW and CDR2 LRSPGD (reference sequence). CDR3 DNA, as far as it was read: TGCACCTGCAGTGCAGCCGGGACAACAAACTCC. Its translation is CTCSAAGTTNS. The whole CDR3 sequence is CTCSAAGTTNSDYTF.

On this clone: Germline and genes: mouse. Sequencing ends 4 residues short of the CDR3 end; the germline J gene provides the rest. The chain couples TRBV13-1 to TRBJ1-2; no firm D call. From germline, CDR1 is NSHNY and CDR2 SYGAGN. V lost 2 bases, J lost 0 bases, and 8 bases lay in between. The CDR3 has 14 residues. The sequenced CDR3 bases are TGTGCCAGCAGTGAACAGTTTGCAAACTCC. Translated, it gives CASSEQFANS. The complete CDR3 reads CASSEQFANSDYTF.

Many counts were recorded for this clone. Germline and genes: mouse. Here the CDR3 reads CASRAGPNAEQFF. CDR3 DNA, as far as it was read: TGTGCTAGCAGGGCAGGGCCAAATGCT. V and J are TRBV29 and TRBJ2-1; D perhaps matches TRBD1 (5 bases). Coverage ceases 4 residues before the CDR3 finishes, and the germline J gene fills in the end. Germline CDR1 MSHET, CDR2 SYDVDS. The CDR3 consists of 13 residues. Trimming removed 6 bases from V and 5 bases from J, with 11 bases in between. Drawing the rest from reference TRBV29 and TRBJ2-1, the complete variable domain is DMKVTQMPRYLIKRMGENVLLECGQDMSHETMYWYRQDPGLGLQLIYISYDVDSNSEGDIPKGYRVSRKKREHFSLILDSAKTNQTSVYFCASRAGPNAEQFFGPGTRLTVL.

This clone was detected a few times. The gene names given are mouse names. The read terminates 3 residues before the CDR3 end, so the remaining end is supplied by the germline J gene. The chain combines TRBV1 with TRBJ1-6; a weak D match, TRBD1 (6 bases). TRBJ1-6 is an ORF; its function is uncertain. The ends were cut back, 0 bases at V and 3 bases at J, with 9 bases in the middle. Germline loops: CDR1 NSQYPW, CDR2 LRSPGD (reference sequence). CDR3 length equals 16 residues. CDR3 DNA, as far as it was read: TGCACCTGCAGTGCAGATGGGGACATCTATAATTCGCCC. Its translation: CTCSADGDIYNSP. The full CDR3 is CTCSADGDIYNSPLYF.

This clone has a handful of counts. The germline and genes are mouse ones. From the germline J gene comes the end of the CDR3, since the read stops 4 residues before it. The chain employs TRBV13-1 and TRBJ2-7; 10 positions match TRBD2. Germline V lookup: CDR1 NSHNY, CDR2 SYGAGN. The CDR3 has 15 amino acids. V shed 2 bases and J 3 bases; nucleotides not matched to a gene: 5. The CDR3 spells CASSDLLGGRYEQYF. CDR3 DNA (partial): TGTGCCAGCAGTGACCTTCTGGGGGGGCGCTAT.

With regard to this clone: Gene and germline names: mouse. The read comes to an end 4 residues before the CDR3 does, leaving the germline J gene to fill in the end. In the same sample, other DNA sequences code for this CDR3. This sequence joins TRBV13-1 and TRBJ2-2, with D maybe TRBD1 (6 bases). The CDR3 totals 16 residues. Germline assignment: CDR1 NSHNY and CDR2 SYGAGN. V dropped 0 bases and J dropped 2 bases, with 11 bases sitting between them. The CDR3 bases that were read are TGTGCCAGCAGTGATGCTGGCCAGGGGAACACCGGG. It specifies CASSDAGQGNTG. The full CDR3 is CASSDAGQGNTGQLYF.